A selection of T cell receptor beta chains follows, all from one sample in a study of identical twins. A single record per CDR3 protein comes from TCRdb applying MiXCR to the 5' RACE reads. The table has 420,000 or so distinct CDR3 sequences, 18% seen once. Sequencing was done on a sample of naive T cells sorted from blood. Source of these receptors: a man over 45 in good health. Both conserved end residues are part of each CDR3. A D gene is named only where the DNA matches it firmly. Not all rows give a size; the values are once, few, many and, for expanded clones, a class.

>few|TRBV9|TRBJ2-3|-
TGTGCCAGCAGCGTAGTGCCAGGAGGTTGGTCAGCAGATACGCAGTATTTT
CASSVVPGGWSADTQYF
>many|TRBV20-1|TRBJ1-6|-
TGCAGTGCTACCACAGGGAGCTCCTATAATTCACCCCTCCACTTT
CSATTGSSYNSPLHF
>many|TRBV7-9|TRBJ2-7|TRBD1
TGTGCCAGCAGCACGGACCGGGACAGAGACTCCTACGAGCAGTACTTC
CASSTDRDRDSYEQYF
>once|TRBV5-6|TRBJ2-1|-
TGTGCCAGCAGCTTGGTAGAGACTAGGGTGAATGAGCAGTTCTTC
CASSLVETRVNEQFF
>-|TRBV13|TRBJ2-5|-
TGTGCCAGCAGCAAAGGATCGACAGGAAAACAAGAGACCCAGTACTTC
CASSKGSTGKQETQYF
>many|TRBV20-1|TRBJ2-7|-
TGCAGTGCTACCGAGACAGCAGCTTACGAGCAGTACTTC
CSATETAAYEQYF
>many|TRBV29-1|TRBJ2-5|TRBD2
TGCAGCGTTGTTGGACTAGCGGGAGAGGCCGTTCAAGAGACCCAGTACTTC
CSVVGLAGEAVQETQYF
>many|TRBV5-1|TRBJ2-3|TRBD1
TGCGCCAGCAGCTCTTACAGGGGCGATACGCAGTATTTT
CASSSYRGDTQYF
>many|TRBV5-1|TRBJ2-3|TRBD1
TGCGCCAGCAGACGAGCAGGGGGCCAAGAAAGCGATACGCAGTATTTT
CASRRAGGQESDTQYF
>once|TRBV7-9|TRBJ1-4|-
TGTGCCAGCAGCTACGGCCATGAAAAACTGTTTTTT
CASSYGHEKLFF
>many|TRBV7-3|TRBJ2-5|-
TGTGCCAGCAGCTTATCTAGTCCGGAGACCCAGTACTTC
CASSLSSPETQYF
>many|TRBV20-1|TRBJ1-2|TRBD1
TGCAGTGCCCCGGGACAGGGGAACTATGGCTACACCTTC
CSAPGQGNYGYTF
>many|TRBV5-1|TRBJ2-1|-
TGTGCCAGCAGTGAGGGCTTAAGCTCCTACAATGAGCAGTTCTTC
CASSEGLSSYNEQFF
>few|TRBV27|TRBJ2-1|TRBD2
TGTGCCAGCAGTTTGACGGGGGGGCGTTACAATGAGCAGTTCTTC
CASSLTGGRYNEQFF
>-|TRBV9|TRBJ1-1|-
TGTGCCAGCAGCGTAGCGGGGGTGGTGAACACTGAAGCTTTCTTT
CASSVAGVVNTEAFF
>-|TRBV20-1|TRBJ1-1|-
TGCAGTGCTAGAGAGGCTGGGATTACGAACACTGAAGCTTTCTTT
CSAREAGITNTEAFF
>many|TRBV2|TRBJ1-2|-
TGTGCCAGGTCGGGACGGGAAAACTATGGCTACACCTTC
CARSGRENYGYTF
>few|TRBV20-1|TRBJ2-1|TRBD2
TGCAGTGCTAGGTCATCTTCCGGGGGGATTTACAATGAGCAGTTCTTC
CSARSSSGGIYNEQFF
>-|TRBV5-6|TRBJ1-1|-
TGTGCCAGCAGCTTGGATGGGAGACCTGAAGCTTTCTTT
CASSLDGRPEAFF
>-|TRBV6-2/TRBV6-3|TRBJ2-3|-
TGTGCCAGCAGTGCTTTCAAGGGAGGCACAGATACGCAGTATTTT
CASSAFKGGTDTQYF
>-|TRBV5-5|TRBJ1-1|-
TGTGCCAGCAGCTTGGGAGGGGCTGGGGGCACTGAAGCTTTCTTT
CASSLGGAGGTEAFF
>once|TRBV9|TRBJ2-1|TRBD2
TGTGCCAGCAGCGGTACAGCGGGAGGGCCTTATTCCTACAATGAGCAGTTCTTC
CASSGTAGGPYSYNEQFF
>once|TRBV18|TRBJ1-2|TRBD1
TGTGCCAGCTCGACCGGGACAGGGGGCTTGTATGGCTACACCTTC
CASSTGTGGLYGYTF
>-|TRBV4-2|TRBJ2-2|-
TGTGCCAGCAGCCAAGATCTCGGGGTTATCGGGGAGCTGTTTTTT
CASSQDLGVIGELFF
>-|TRBV6-2/TRBV6-3|TRBJ2-1|TRBD2
TGTGCCAGCAGTTCTCCCGGACTAGGTTTCACCTACAATGAGCAGTTCTTC
CASSSPGLGFTYNEQFF
>-|TRBV7-9|TRBJ1-2|TRBD1
TGTGCCAGCAGTTCCCAAGTTGGGGACAGAGGAGGTGGCTACACCTTC
CASSSQVGDRGGGYTF
>many|TRBV29-1|TRBJ2-7|TRBD1
TGCAGCGTTGAATCCGGACAGGGCGTGTTCCCTTACGAGCAGTACTTC
CSVESGQGVFPYEQYF
>few|TRBV12-3/TRBV12-4|TRBJ2-2|-
TGTGCCAGCAGTTTAACTCCCCTTCGGACGGATACCGGGGAGCTGTTTTTT
CASSLTPLRTDTGELFF
>-|TRBV2|TRBJ1-5|-
TGTGCCAGCAGTGAAGATAGGGGCAATCAGCCCCAGCATTTT
CASSEDRGNQPQHF
>many|TRBV5-1|TRBJ1-2|-
TGCGCCAGCAGCTCGTTAGGAGGGACCACAGGAGGTGGCTACACCTTC
CASSSLGGTTGGGYTF
>-|TRBV7-9|TRBJ2-7|-
TGTGCCAGCGCTTTCAACGGTCAGGGGTACGAGCAGTACTTC
CASAFNGQGYEQYF
>-|TRBV20-1|TRBJ2-1|TRBD2
TGCAGTGCTAGGCGAGGGAGGGTACGACCCAATGAGCAGTTCTTC
CSARRGRVRPNEQFF
>-|TRBV20-1|TRBJ2-5|-
TGCAGTGCCTCGACTGGGGGGAAGGAAGAGACCCAGTACTTC
CSASTGGKEETQYF
>-|TRBV12-3/TRBV12-4|TRBJ1-2|-
TGTGCCAGCAGTGTGAGGGGGATCGGCTACACCTTC
CASSVRGIGYTF
>-|TRBV2|TRBJ2-5|-
TGTGCCAGCAGCGAGGGGGCGGGAGTTCAAGAGACCCAGTACTTC
CASSEGAGVQETQYF
>few|TRBV6-2/TRBV6-3|TRBJ2-7|-
TGTGCCAGCAGTTACTTCCCCTACGAGCAGTACTTC
CASSYFPYEQYF
>-|TRBV12-3/TRBV12-4|TRBJ2-3|-
TGTGCCAGCAGCAGTACTAGCACAGATACGCAGTATTTT
CASSSTSTDTQYF
>-|TRBV12-3/TRBV12-4|TRBJ2-1|-
TGTGCCAGCAGCGGAAACCCCCTTAGTGAGCAGTTCTTC
CASSGNPLSEQFF
>few|TRBV5-1|TRBJ2-5|-
TGCGCCAGCAGCTTGTTTTTCCAAGAGACCCAGTACTTC
CASSLFFQETQYF
>many|TRBV4-2|TRBJ1-1|-
TGTGCCAGCAGCCAAGAGTCACACAATGAAGCTTTCTTT
CASSQESHNEAFF
>-|TRBV20-1|TRBJ2-6|-
TGCAGTGCTAGAGATTTCGAGCTGACCTCTGGGGCCAACGTCCTGACTTTC
CSARDFELTSGANVLTF
>few|TRBV23-1|TRBJ2-2|TRBD2
TGCGCCAGCAGTCAATCCCCGGGGGGGGATTACACCGGGGAGCTGTTTTTT
CASSQSPGGDYTGELFF
>-|TRBV5-1|TRBJ2-1|TRBD2
TGCGCCAGCAGCGTGGACTTAGCGGGGGGCTACAATGAGCAGTTCTTC
CASSVDLAGGYNEQFF
>medium-sized|TRBV12-3/TRBV12-4|TRBJ2-5|-
TGTGCCAGCAGTTTAGGAGAGACCCAGTACTTC
CASSLGETQYF
>many|TRBV5-1|TRBJ2-1|TRBD2
TGCGCCAGCAGCTTCAGGACTAGCGGGGGGAATGAGCAGTTCTTC
CASSFRTSGGNEQFF
>-|TRBV6-1|TRBJ2-7|TRBD1
TGTGCCAGCAGTGAAAGGGGGCGCGACCACGAGCAGTACTTC
CASSERGRDHEQYF
>few|TRBV20-1|TRBJ2-1|-
TGCAGTGCTAGGAAGCCCCCGATCAGCTCCTACAATGAGCAGTTCTTC
CSARKPPISSYNEQFF
>once|TRBV20-1|TRBJ2-4|TRBD1
TGCAGTGCCCAGACAGGGACGGCCAAAAACATTCAGTACTTC
CSAQTGTAKNIQYF
>many|TRBV20-1|TRBJ2-1|-
TGCAGTGCTAGAGTAGTTCAGAGTTGGCAGTACAATGAGCAGTTCTTC
CSARVVQSWQYNEQFF
>many|TRBV20-1|TRBJ2-3|-
TGCAGTGCCCCTCAGACAGATACGCAGTATTTT
CSAPQTDTQYF
>-|TRBV6-2/TRBV6-3|TRBJ2-5|-
TGTGCCAGCACCAAGGGTCTCGTAACGAGGGAGACCCAGTACTTC
CASTKGLVTRETQYF
>-|TRBV7-2|TRBJ2-3|TRBD2
TGTGCCAGCAGCTTAGCGCTGGGGGGGGAGTTCACAGATACGCAGTATTTT
CASSLALGGEFTDTQYF
>-|TRBV6-1|TRBJ1-5|-
TGTGCCAGCAGTCGCAACAGGGTTCATAGCAATCAGCCCCAGCATTTT
CASSRNRVHSNQPQHF
>many|TRBV20-1|TRBJ2-7|TRBD2
TGCAGTGCCGACCGACTAGCGGGGGACTACGAGCAGTACTTC
CSADRLAGDYEQYF
>-|TRBV5-1|TRBJ2-3|TRBD1
TGCGCCAGCAGCTTGACAGGGGTAAGGACAGATACGCAGTATTTT
CASSLTGVRTDTQYF
>-|TRBV12-3/TRBV12-4|TRBJ2-2|TRBD2
TGTGCCAGCAGGGCGATGGGGGGGACCTTGAACACCGGGGAGCTGTTTTTT
CASRAMGGTLNTGELFF
>-|TRBV5-1|TRBJ2-5|-
TGCGCCAGCAGCATAAGGGACTTACTTACCAAGGAGACCCAGTACTTC
CASSIRDLLTKETQYF
>many|TRBV20-1|TRBJ2-3|-
TGCAGTGCTAGGGACGGGACCCCCTCTGGAGATACGCAGTATTTT
CSARDGTPSGDTQYF
>-|TRBV6-1|TRBJ1-4|-
TGTGCCAGCAGCCCCTCCGGGACCCGGGGTGAAAAACTGTTTTTT
CASSPSGTRGEKLFF
>-|TRBV20-1|TRBJ2-2|TRBD2
TGCAGTGCTAGAGCCGGGGGGACGAACACCGGGGAGCTGTTTTTT
CSARAGGTNTGELFF